This T cell receptor (beta chain) appears in the sequencing data of a study of response to subunit inactivated influenza vaccine. Using its own MiXCR run on the RT-PCR reads, TCRdb lists one record per CDR3 protein. The table lists roughly 190,000 distinct CDR3 sequences, under 15% of them singletons. In its sample, this clonotype was seen many times. Its cognate antigen is unknown. Regarding the study as a whole: The authors proposed limited new T cell recruitment per seasonal influenza vaccination.

Trimming cost V 3 bases and J 4 bases, with 17 bases left between them. This CDR3 contains 16 residues. CDR1 and CDR2 from the germline V gene are SGHKS and YYEKEE (reference sequence). The rearrangement uses TRBV5-5 and TRBJ2-1; D tentatively fits TRBD1 or TRBD2 (5 bases each). The receptor was derived from a man between 50 and 59 years old who received an inactivated influenza vaccine. The source was CD8+ T cells sorted from PBMCs, collected about 5 days after vaccination. The CDR3 is CASSYPGTRTYNEQFF. The CDR3 DNA reads as TGTGCCAGCAGCTACCCAGGGACCCGGACGTACAATGAGCAGTTCTTC.